This T cell receptor beta chain was recorded in a study of immune cell composition in non-small cell lung cancer (dated by TCRdb to the late 2010s). For the wider study: Histologic subtype, mostly lung adenocarcinoma or squamous cell carcinoma, was determined with H&E together with p63, CK5, Napsin A and TTF-1 immunohistochemistry. TCR-beta sequencing from Adaptive Biotechnologies was done on around 34 paired sets of NSCLC tumour and non-adjacent lung specimens and on roughly 28 tumour-only specimens. Several tumour specimens with TCR-beta data were of rare histological subtypes and were excluded from the subtype comparisons. In supplementary cohort #1, which comprised some eleven lung adenocarcinoma cases, paired tumour/lung TCR-beta sequencing was performed and TIL populations were generated so that tumour reactivity could be assessed. What the work shows at the level of the full study, not this receptor alone: The reactivity cohort was only 9 to 11 cases, and tumour-reactive clones were not shown to share sequences with the dominant in vivo tumour-associated clones. No significant correlation was found between smoking pack-years and tumour TCR-beta clonality. Lung squamous cell carcinoma tumours had significantly higher Top 10 clone scores and productive clonality than lung adenocarcinoma tumours. Across some ten adenocarcinoma cases, TIL tumour reactivity correlated strongly with maximal tumour-associated clone frequency but not with overall clonality. Nearly half of NSCLC cases had tumour-associated clones >0.5%, found in approximately 30% of adenocarcinomas compared with 75% to 80% of squamous carcinomas.

Points on this clone: The specificity of this receptor is unknown. It has no much larger one-base neighbor in the sample; base qualities were not kept.

Genomic DNA was extracted with the QIAamp DNA kit from frozen aliquots of unsorted single-cell suspensions. Surgically resected non-small cell lung cancer tissue was used for the tumour samples. Tissues were received within 2 hours of resection and were immediately processed into single-cell suspensions. Tissue was broken up mechanically, digested enzymatically with DNase I, collagenase I and hyaluronidase for 30 to 35 minutes at 37 degrees C, and then filtered and RBC-lysed. As encoded in the germline V gene, CDR1 is SNHLY while CDR2 is FYNNEI. The CDR3 numbers 16 residues from cysteine through phenylalanine. Only the CDR3 portion is preserved as DNA: 48 bases, with reading frame beginning at the first base. Unmatched junction bases come to 5, with V trimmed by 5 bases and J by 0 bases. TCR-beta CDR3 regions were amplified from genomic DNA by a two-step multiplex PCR, with the second step adding Illumina-compatible adaptors. TCR-beta immunosequencing was performed on an Illumina platform as a commercial immunoSEQ service. The source study handled its data this way. Two measures summarised the repertoires: productive clonality, and Top 10 Clones, meaning the percentage of T-cell templates coming from the ten most frequent sequences. Values for productive clonality spanned 0 to 1, where a value of 1 indicated a monoclonal population. Sequences comprising at least 0.1% of tumour T-cell templates but absent from matched non-adjacent lung were defined as tumour-associated clones and were identified via log10 scatter plots. Student's t-tests were used for two-group comparisons, ANOVA was used for stages, and linear regression was used for relationships, with analyses conducted in GraphPad Prism7 and R. TCRdb re-hosts the immuneACCESS table, in-frame sequences only. Its copies lack some clones; in the studies checked, an unresolved V gene accounts for under half of them, and the cause for the rest is not known. That table supplies the V and J calls and clone size; D and trimming were determined from the DNA. This sample holds 3,000 or so clones; about 78% were observed only once. Of the sample, around 7% falls within the top ten clones.

Sequenced: lung tumor tissue. The TCR sequence derives from a human donor with non-small cell lung cancer. The sequence joins TRBV2 to TRBJ2-7; the junction holds 12 bases that match TRBD2. The DNA is as follows: TGTGCCAGCAGTATGGGACTAGCGGGCGTCTCCTACGAGCAGTACTTC. Its translation is CASSMGLAGVSYEQYF. Full variable domain (CDR3 extended with the reference TRBV2 and TRBJ2-7 proteins): EPEVTQTPSHQVTQMGQEVILRCVPISNHLYFYWYRQILGQKVEFLVSFYNNEISEKSEIFDDQFSVERPDGSNFTLKIRSTKLEDSAMYFCASSMGLAGVSYEQYFGPGTRLTVT.